Below are 9 T cell receptor beta chains sequenced from a single sample in a study of graft-versus-host responses after intestinal transplantation. Produced via immunoSEQ multiplex PCR; TCRdb's table is partial and in-frame only. Of approximately 54,000 clones listed, around 85% are singletons. These TCRs' antigens remain unknown. The sequenced sample was unstimulated CD4+ T cells sorted from spleen or lymph node cells, obtained before transplant. Receptors originate from a human donor who was the organ donor for an intestinal transplant.

This chain links TRBV5-1 with TRBJ1-2; D perhaps matches TRBD1 (5 bases). The CDR3 loop spans 17 amino acids. Germline values: CDR1 SGHRS, CDR2 YFSETQ. Trimming left V 3 bases short and J 2 bases short, with 20 bases between. The CDR3 sequence is CASSSERGARGNYGYTF. Here the CDR3 DNA reads TGCGCCAGCAGCTCCGAGCGCGGGGCACGGGGAAACTATGGCTACACCTTC. Variable domain in full (rest from reference TRBV5-1 and TRBJ1-2): KAGVTQTPRYLIKTRGQQVTLSCSPISGHRSVSWYQQTPGQGLQFLFEYFSETQRNKGNFPGRFSGRQFSNSRSEMNVSTLELGDSALYLCASSSERGARGNYGYTFGSGTRLTVV.

The gene calls are TRBV6-1 and TRBJ2-1, with 9 positions matching TRBD2. CDR3 length equals 13 residues. The ends lost 8 bases at V and 12 bases at J; junction bases unmatched: 11. Germline V gives CDR1 MNHNS, CDR2 SASEGT. The CDR3 DNA reads as TGTGCCAGCCGGTATCTGACTAGCGGAACGCAGTTCTTC. Amino acids: CASRYLTSGTQFF.

The V gene is TRBV20-1, the J gene TRBJ1-1; no clear D. Trimming left V 3 bases short and J 7 bases short, with 6 bases between. Looked up from germline, CDR1 is DFQATT and CDR2 is SNEGSKA (reference sequence). This CDR3 spans 10 amino acids. The CDR3 spells CSASGIEAFF. The DNA for the CDR3 is TGCAGTGCTAGTGGGATTGAAGCTTTCTTT.

The V and J genes are TRBV9 and TRBJ2-5, with 8 bases lining up with TRBD2. J was trimmed by 4 bases and V by 3 bases; bases with no gene match: 11. The CDR3 contains 16 residues. Germline values: CDR1 SGDLS, CDR2 YYNGEE. The CDR3 nucleotides are TGTGCCAGCAGCGCCCGCGGGGGGATGCGGGGAGAGACCCAGTACTTC. Amino acid sequence: CASSARGGMRGETQYF.

The gene calls are TRBV7-8 and TRBJ2-7, with D hard to call. The germline CDR1 and CDR2 sequences are SGHVS and FQNEAQ. Deletions cut 2 bases from V and 0 bases from J, with 5 bases between. The CDR3 consists of 13 residues. CDR3 sequence (DNA): TGTGCCAGCAGCTTATCTCACTCCTACGAGCAGTACTTC. This encodes CASSLSHSYEQYF.

The rearrangement joins TRBV5-1 to TRBJ2-2, with 7 bases matching TRBD2. The ends lost 2 bases at V and 2 bases at J; junction bases unmatched: 15. The CDR3 has 19 residues. Germline V gene sequence: CDR1 SGHRS, CDR2 YFSETQ. CDR3 loop: CASSFAASGEVTNTGELFF. In DNA, the CDR3 is TGCGCCAGCAGCTTCGCGGCTAGCGGAGAAGTTACAAACACCGGGGAGCTGTTTTTT.

Comments on this clone: Relative to the germline gene, one junction end is altered; a read error may explain this. The V call is TRBV15, the J call TRBJ2-7; 10 bases align to TRBD2. CDR3 size: 16 residues. CDR1 LNHNV and CDR2 YYDKDF come from the germline V gene (reference sequence). CDR3 DNA: TGTGCCGCCAGCAGAGGTTCAGCGGGAGGGAAGGGCGAGCAGTACTTC. Its protein is CAASRGSAGGKGEQYF.

The chain joins TRBV30 to TRBJ2-2; no firm D call. In germline, CDR1 is GTSNPN, CDR2 SVGIG (reference sequence). The CDR3 loop spans 14 amino acids. Between the trimmed V and J ends, which lost 1 base and 1 base, there was a span of 7 bases. DNA for the CDR3: TGTGCCTGGAGTGCTCTCTTGAACACCGGGGAGCTGTTTTTT. Residues: CAWSALLNTGELFF.

The chain employs TRBV11-1 and TRBJ2-5; D is undetermined. The CDR3 is 15 amino acids. CDR1 SGHAT and CDR2 FQDESV come from the germline V gene (reference sequence). The V end was cut by 1 base, the J end by 2 bases, with 11 bases between. CDR3 residues: CASSLVQSLQETQYF. CDR3 sequence (DNA): TGTGCCAGCAGCTTAGTCCAGAGTTTGCAAGAGACCCAGTACTTC.